This T cell receptor beta chain was identified during a study of blood T cell repertoires in COVID-19. Looking at the study overall: Sources were T cells, B-cell-depleted T cells, or PBMCs; the material itself was cDNA or gDNA.

With V trimmed by 5 bases and J by 0 bases, 7 bases remained unmatched. The germline V gene encodes CDR1 LNHDA and CDR2 SQIVND (reference sequence). CDR3 length equals 16 residues. Original data processing: Cell counts per sample came from amplifying reference gene primers. The data were produced by immunoSEQ multiplex PCR, yet TCRdb's version contains in-frame clones alone and is incomplete. D and trimming come from the DNA, and the V and J calls and clone size come from that table. The table lists 60,000 to 65,000 clones, about 76% of them singletons. The J gene is TRBJ2-1, the V gene TRBV19; 7 bases fit TRBD1. The sample consisted of peripheral blood. This receptor was identified in a human donor in a cohort sampled during active COVID-19. The CDR3 protein is CASSSPGTVSYNEQFF. In nucleotides, the CDR3 is TGTGCCAGTAGTTCCCCCGGGACAGTCTCCTACAATGAGCAGTTCTTC.